Each of the 4 T cell receptor beta chains below was sequenced from the same sample in a study of shared clonotypes between healthy human individuals. The protocol was immunoSEQ multiplex PCR, while the TCRdb copy is restricted to in-frame clones and leaves out a portion. Here the sample spans about 2.4 million clones, approximately 94% being singletons. Sequencing used naive CD4+ T cells from PBMCs. The subset denotes: CD45RA+ positively selected. The receptors were sampled from a man aged 18 to 29 in good health. Some clones in this sample may be carry-over from other donors' samples.

The chain recombines TRBV29-1 with TRBJ2-5; 7 bases are a match to TRBD1. This CDR3 is 14 amino acids long. V shed 6 bases and J 1 base; nucleotides not matched to a gene: 8. The germline V gene has CDR1 SQVTM and CDR2 ANQGSEA. This CDR3 reads CSVPGGPGQETQYF. DNA of the CDR3: TGCAGCGTACCAGGGGGACCCGGCCAAGAGACCCAGTACTTC.

The rearrangement uses TRBV5-1 and TRBJ2-5, with a weak D call TRBD1 (6 bases). Germline values: CDR1 SGHRS, CDR2 YFSETQ. The CDR3 loop spans 13 amino acids. V was shortened by 3 bases and J by 5 bases, with 11 bases between the two germline ends. Here the CDR3 DNA reads TGCGCCAGCAGCTCGGGACAATCGGAGACCCAGTACTTC. Translated, it gives CASSSGQSETQYF.

The genes are TRBV4-3 and TRBJ2-1; D is unresolved. In germline, CDR1 is LGHNA, CDR2 YSLEER. The V and J ends lost 0 bases and 1 base respectively, with 16 bases between them. The CDR3 has 18 residues. The CDR3 sequence is CASSQEVLDKRSYNEQFF. CDR3 DNA sequence: TGCGCCAGCAGCCAAGAAGTTCTGGATAAACGATCCTACAATGAGCAGTTCTTC.

The genes are TRBV5-1 and TRBJ2-5; TRBD1 agrees at 11 bases. This CDR3 contains 17 residues. After removal of 3 bases from V and 5 bases from J, the junction contained 12 bases not matched to a gene. Germline-derived CDR1 and CDR2 are SGHRS and YFSETQ. The CDR3: CASSSTFGTGGWETQYF. CDR3 nucleotide sequence: TGCGCCAGCAGCTCGACGTTTGGGACAGGGGGTTGGGAGACCCAGTACTTC.